The source of this T cell receptor beta chain is a study of T cells after yellow fever vaccination. The overall study: Those fractions that held only low numbers of cells were prepared using the SMART-Seq v4 Ultra Low Input RNA kit.

This clonotype has more than one count but fewer than ten. Antigen: not known. The V gene's germline CDR1 is SGHTA and CDR2 FQGNSA. V was clipped by 2 bases and J by 11 bases, with 15 bases between them. This CDR3 spans 14 amino acids. Using its own MiXCR run on the 5' RACE reads, TCRdb lists one record per CDR3 protein. This table has 200,000 to 250,000 distinct CDR3 sequences, around 3.1% appearing once. Study-wide results and limits: Abundant bulk-population clonotypes could contaminate the FACS-sorted repertoires. A weaker but faster secondary response was observed, peaking on day 5 versus 15.

Sequenced material: CD4+ T cells sorted from PBMCs, taken 10 days after the yellow fever booster vaccination. The chain combines TRBV7-2 with TRBJ1-4, with D unclear. The TCR was taken from a man between 18 and 29 years old who received the YFV17D yellow fever vaccine. CDR3 protein: CASSLRAVSPKLFF. The CDR3 DNA is TGTGCCAGCAGCTTAAGGGCAGTTTCGCCTAAACTGTTTTTT. The full variable domain, its missing parts supplied by reference TRBV7-2 and TRBJ1-4, is GAGVSQSPSNKVTEKGKDVELRCDPISGHTALYWYRQSLGQGLEFLIYFQGNSAPDKSGLPSDRFSAERTGGSVSTLTIQRTQQEDSAVYLCASSLRAVSPKLFFGSGTQLSVL.